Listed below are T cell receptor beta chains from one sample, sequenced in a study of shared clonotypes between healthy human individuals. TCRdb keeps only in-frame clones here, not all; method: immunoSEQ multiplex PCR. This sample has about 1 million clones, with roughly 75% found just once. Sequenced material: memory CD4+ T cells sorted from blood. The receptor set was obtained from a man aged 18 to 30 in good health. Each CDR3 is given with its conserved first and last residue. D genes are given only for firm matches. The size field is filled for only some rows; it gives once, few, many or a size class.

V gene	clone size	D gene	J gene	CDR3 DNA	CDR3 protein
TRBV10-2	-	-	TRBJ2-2	TGCGCCAGCATTTACAAAGGGACTTCTACTGACACCGGGGAGCTGTTTTTT	CASIYKGTSTDTGELFF
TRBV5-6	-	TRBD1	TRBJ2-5	TGTGCCAGCAGCTCCAAGAGGACAGGGCTGCGGGAGACCCAGTACTTC	CASSSKRTGLRETQYF
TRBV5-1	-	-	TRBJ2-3	TGCGCCAGCAGCTTAAACAGGGATACGCAGTATTTT	CASSLNRDTQYF
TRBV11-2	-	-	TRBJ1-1	TGTGCCAGCAGCTTACGAAACACTGAAGCTTTCTTT	CASSLRNTEAFF
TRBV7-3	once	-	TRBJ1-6	TGTGCCAGCAGCTTCGATAGGGGGGGACGACTCCACTTT	CASSFDRGGRLHF
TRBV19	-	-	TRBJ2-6	TGTGCCAGTAGTACCCCAGGGTACTCTGGGGCCAACGTCCTGACTTTC	CASSTPGYSGANVLTF
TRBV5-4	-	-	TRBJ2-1	TGTGCCAGCAGCTCCGAGAAGGGCCAGCAGTTCTTC	CASSSEKGQQFF
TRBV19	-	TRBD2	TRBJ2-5	TGTGCCAGTAGTACAGGACTAGCGGGCCTCCAAGAGACCCAGTACTTC	CASSTGLAGLQETQYF
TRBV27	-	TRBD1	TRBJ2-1	TGTGCCAGCTTCCGGGACAGAACGGCCAATGAGCAGTTCTTC	CASFRDRTANEQFF
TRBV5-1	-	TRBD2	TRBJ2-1	TGCGCCAGCAGCTTGGGTGGGAGGGCTAATGAGCAGTTCTTC	CASSLGGRANEQFF
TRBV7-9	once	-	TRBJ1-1	TGTGCCAGCAGCTTAGATTGGGGCGGCGGCTCCCCTGAAGCTTTCTTT	CASSLDWGGGSPEAFF
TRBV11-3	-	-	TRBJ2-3	TGTGCCAGCAGCCCGGGGGAGAGCACAGATACGCAGTATTTT	CASSPGESTDTQYF
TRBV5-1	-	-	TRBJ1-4	TGCGCCAGCAGCTTGGCCGCCAGGCCAACAACTAATGAAAAACTGTTTTTT	CASSLAARPTTNEKLFF
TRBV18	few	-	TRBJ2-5	TGTGCCAGCTCACCTCTTCGGGAGGAGACCCAGTACTTC	CASSPLREETQYF
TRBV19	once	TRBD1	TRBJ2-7	TGTGCCAGTAGTGCCGTACAGGGGGACTCCTACGAGCAGTACTTC	CASSAVQGDSYEQYF
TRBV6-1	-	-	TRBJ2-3	TGTGCCAGCAGTGTGGGGTATAGCACAGATACGCAGTATTTT	CASSVGYSTDTQYF
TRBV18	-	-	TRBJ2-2	TGTGCCAGCCGTCTCGGGGGGAACACCGGGGAGCTGTTTTTT	CASRLGGNTGELFF
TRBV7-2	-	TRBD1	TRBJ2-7	TGTGCCAGCAGCAGATCCTCACAGGGGGTCTACGAGCAGTACTTC	CASSRSSQGVYEQYF
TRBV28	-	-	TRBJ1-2	TGTGCCAGCAGTTTTCGAGGGGTCCACTATGGCTACACCTTC	CASSFRGVHYGYTF
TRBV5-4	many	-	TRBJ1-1	TGTGCCAGCAGCTCGAGAAAAGAAGCTTTCTTT	CASSSRKEAFF
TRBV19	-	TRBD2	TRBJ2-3	TGTGCCAGTAGTGCTCGGGAGGGGTCAGATACGCAGTATTTT	CASSAREGSDTQYF
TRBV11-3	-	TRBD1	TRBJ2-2	TGTGCCAGCAGCTTAGGGACAGGGAACACCGGGGAGCTGTTTTTT	CASSLGTGNTGELFF
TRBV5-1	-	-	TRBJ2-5	TGCGCCAGCAGCTTGTGGGGGAGTGGAGAGACCCAGTACTTC	CASSLWGSGETQYF
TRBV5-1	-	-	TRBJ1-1	TGCGCCAGCAGACCGGGGATGAACACTGAAGCTTTCTTT	CASRPGMNTEAFF
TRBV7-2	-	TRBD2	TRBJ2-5	TGTGCCAGCAGCTTACTAGCGGGAAGCAGGGAGACCCAGTACTTC	CASSLLAGSRETQYF
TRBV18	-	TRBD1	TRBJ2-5	TGTGCCAGCTCACCCGGGACAGGGCCTCAAGAGACCCAGTACTTC	CASSPGTGPQETQYF
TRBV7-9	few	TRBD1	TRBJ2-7	TGTGCCAGCAGGGGACAGGGCTACGAGCAGTACTTC	CASRGQGYEQYF
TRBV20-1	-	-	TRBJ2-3	TGCAGTGCTGTTGAGGGGTACAGAGGGAATTTT	CSAVEGYRGNF
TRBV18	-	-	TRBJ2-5	TGTGCCAGCTCACCTCTTTCGGGGGCCCAAGAGACCCAGTACTTC	CASSPLSGAQETQYF
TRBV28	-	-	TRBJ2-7	TGTGCCAGCAGTTTAACCCACTCCCTCTACGAGCAGTACTTC	CASSLTHSLYEQYF
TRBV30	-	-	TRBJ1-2	TGTGCCTGGGGAAACCGGACCCTTAGGGACTATGGCTACACCTTC	CAWGNRTLRDYGYTF
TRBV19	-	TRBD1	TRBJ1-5	TGTGCCAGTACCCAGACAGGGGGCGCGGGTCAGCCCCAGCATTTT	CASTQTGGAGQPQHF
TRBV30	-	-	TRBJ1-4	TGTGCCTGGAGTGTACCCTCTGTCTTGAATGAAAAACTGTTTTTT	CAWSVPSVLNEKLFF
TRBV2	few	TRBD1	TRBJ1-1	TGTGCCAGCACTGGACAGGGAATGGCTGAAGCTTTCTTT	CASTGQGMAEAFF
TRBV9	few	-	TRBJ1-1	TGTGCCAGCAGCGTAGGGGTTTTAACTGAAGCTTTCTTT	CASSVGVLTEAFF
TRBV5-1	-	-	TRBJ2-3	TGCGCCAGCAGCTTCGACACAGATACGCAGTATTTT	CASSFDTDTQYF
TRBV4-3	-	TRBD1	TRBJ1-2	TGCGCCAGCAGCCAAGTCCGACAGGGGGCTGGGGGCTACACCTTC	CASSQVRQGAGGYTF
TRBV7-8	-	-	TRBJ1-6	TGTGCCAGCAGCTTCGTGACAGACTATAATTCACCCCTCCACTTT	CASSFVTDYNSPLHF
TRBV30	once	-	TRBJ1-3	TGTGCCTGGAGTACATCTCCGGGGACTCCCACCATATATTTT	CAWSTSPGTPTIYF
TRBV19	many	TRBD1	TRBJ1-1	TGTGCCAGTAGCAGCCGGGACAGGGGGAACACTGAAGCTTTCTTT	CASSSRDRGNTEAFF
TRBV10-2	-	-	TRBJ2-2	TGCGCCAGCAGTGACAGGGGACTATACACCGGGGAGCTGTTTTTT	CASSDRGLYTGELFF
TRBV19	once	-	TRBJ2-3	TGTGCCAGTAGTCTGAGGGGACCCCAGGGGACAGATACGCAGTATTTT	CASSLRGPQGTDTQYF
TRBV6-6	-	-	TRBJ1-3	TGTGCCAGCAGGAGTAGTTATAGTGGAAACACCATATATTTT	CASRSSYSGNTIYF
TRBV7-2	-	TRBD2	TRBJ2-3	TGTGCCAGCAGCTTCTCTAGCGGGCACACAGATACGCAGTATTTT	CASSFSSGHTDTQYF
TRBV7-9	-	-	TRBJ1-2	TGTGCCAGCAGCTTAGCGGGCAGTGGAGATGGCTACACCTTC	CASSLAGSGDGYTF
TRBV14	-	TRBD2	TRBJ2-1	TGTGCCAGCAGCCAAGACCGCGGGAGGGCTTACAATGAGCAGTTCTTC	CASSQDRGRAYNEQFF
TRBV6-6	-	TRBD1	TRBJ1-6	TGTGCCAGCAGAACCGGGACAGCGAGAAATTCACCCCTCCACTTT	CASRTGTARNSPLHF
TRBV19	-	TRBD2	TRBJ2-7	TGTGCCAGTACCCCGACTAGCGGAGTAGGCTACGAGCAGTACTTC	CASTPTSGVGYEQYF